This paragraph reports one TCR beta chain. Its antigen is unidentified. This sample is part of a study of CD8 T cells in ankylosing spondylitis. Study outcomes and limitations: According to the report, clones linked to the disease were significantly enriched in matched synovial fluid samples taken from ankylosing spondylitis patients. Certain motif variants had earlier appeared in reactive arthritis synovial fluid and blood. Seemingly distinctive of ankylosing spondylitis blood was a TCR beta motif formed by eight highly homologous variants.

CDR1 is MNHEY, CDR2 SVGEGT, per germline. This CDR3 has 15 amino acids. The junction had 9 bases not matched to a gene; V was cut back by 5 bases and J by 6 bases. Library preparation for TCR beta used quantitative 5'-RACE with molecular barcodes. MiXCR, run by TCRdb on the 5' RACE reads, gives a single entry per CDR3 protein. The table records around 770,000 distinct CDR3 sequences, 15% to 20% of them present only once. The sequence came from a male donor with ankylosing spondylitis. This chain connects TRBV6-2 or TRBV6-3 to TRBJ2-3; 9 bases match TRBD1. Sequencing was performed on blood, either unsorted or a sorted T cell fraction (not recorded which). CDR3 nucleotides: TGTGCCAGCAGTCCGCGGGACAGGGATGGGGATACGCAGTATTTT. The encoded protein is CASSPRDRDGDTQYF.